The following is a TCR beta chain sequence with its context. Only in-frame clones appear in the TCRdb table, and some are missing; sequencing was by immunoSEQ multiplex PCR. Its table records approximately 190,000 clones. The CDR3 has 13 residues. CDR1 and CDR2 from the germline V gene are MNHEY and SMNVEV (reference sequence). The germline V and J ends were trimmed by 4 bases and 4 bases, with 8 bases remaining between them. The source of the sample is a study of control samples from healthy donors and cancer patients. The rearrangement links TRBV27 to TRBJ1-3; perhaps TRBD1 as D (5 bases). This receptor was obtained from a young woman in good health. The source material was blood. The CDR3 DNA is TGTGCCAGCAGTTCGGGACTGGGAAACACCATATATTTT. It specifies CASSSGLGNTIYF.